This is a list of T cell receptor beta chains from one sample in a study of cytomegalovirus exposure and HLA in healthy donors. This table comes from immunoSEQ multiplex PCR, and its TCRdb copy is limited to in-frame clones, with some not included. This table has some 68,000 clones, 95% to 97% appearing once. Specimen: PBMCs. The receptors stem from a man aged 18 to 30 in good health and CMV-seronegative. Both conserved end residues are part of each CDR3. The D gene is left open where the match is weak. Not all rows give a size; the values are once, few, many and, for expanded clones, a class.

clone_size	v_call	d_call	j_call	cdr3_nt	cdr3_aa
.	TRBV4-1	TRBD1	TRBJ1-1	TGCGCCAGCAGCCAAGGTGGACAGGGAGCAACTGAAGCTTTCTTT	CASSQGGQGATEAFF
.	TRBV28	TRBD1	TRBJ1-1	TGTGCCAGCAGTTCTACAGGGGACACTGAAGCTTTCTTT	CASSSTGDTEAFF
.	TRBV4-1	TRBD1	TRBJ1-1	TGCGCCAGCAGCCGACCCCTCTCCAGGGGGTATAGTCGCGACACTGAAGCTTTCTTT	CASSRPLSRGYSRDTEAFF
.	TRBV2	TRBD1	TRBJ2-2	TGTGCCAGCCGGACAGGGACAGCGAACACCGGGGAGCTGTTTTTT	CASRTGTANTGELFF
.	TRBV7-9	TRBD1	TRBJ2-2	TGTGCCAGCCGATCCACAGGGGCCGGGGAGCTGTTTTTT	CASRSTGAGELFF
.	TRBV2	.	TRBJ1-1	TGTGCCAGCAGGCTGGGGGGGGCTGACACTGAAGCTTTCTTT	CASRLGGADTEAFF
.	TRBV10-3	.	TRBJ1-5	TGTGCCATCAGAGGAGTGGGGGGGGGACAGCCCCAGCATTTT	CAIRGVGGGQPQHF
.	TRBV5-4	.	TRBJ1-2	TGTGCCAGCAGGGTCAAACTCAGGGGCTCTAACTATGGCTACACCTTC	CASRVKLRGSNYGYTF
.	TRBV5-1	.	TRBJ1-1	TGCGCCAGCAGCTTGGTAGGGGGAATCGGCATAGAAGCTTTCTTT	CASSLVGGIGIEAFF
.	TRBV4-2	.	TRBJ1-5	TGTGCCAGCAGCCAAGCGCAGGGAACTAGCAATCAGCCCCAGCATTTT	CASSQAQGTSNQPQHF
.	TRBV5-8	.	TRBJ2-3	TGTGCCAGCAGCCCTGTTAGCTTCCCCTTTGATACGCAGTATTTT	CASSPVSFPFDTQYF
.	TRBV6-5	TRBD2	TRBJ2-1	TGTGCCAGCAGTTCGGGGGGGGCGTACAATGAGCAGTTCTTC	CASSSGGAYNEQFF
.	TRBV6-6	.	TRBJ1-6	TGTGCCAGCAGTAAAGGAGGGGAAGTAACCCTCCACTTT	CASSKGGEVTLHF
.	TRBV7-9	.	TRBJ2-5	TGTGCCAGCAGCTTAGAGCGAAGACCCCAGTACCAAGAGACCCAGTACTTC	CASSLERRPQYQETQYF
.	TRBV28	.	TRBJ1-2	TGTGCCAGCAGTTTACCTACAGGAACTTATGGCTACACCTTC	CASSLPTGTYGYTF
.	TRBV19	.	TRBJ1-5	TGTGCCAGTAGTAAACAGGATCAGCCCCAGCATTTT	CASSKQDQPQHF
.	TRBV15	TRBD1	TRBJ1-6	TGTGCCACCAGCAGAGATTTAACAGGGGGCCGGCCCCTCCACTTT	CATSRDLTGGRPLHF
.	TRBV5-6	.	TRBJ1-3	TGTGCCAGCAGCTTTTTCTTCTCTGGAAACACCATATATTTT	CASSFFFSGNTIYF
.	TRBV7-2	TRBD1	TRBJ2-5	TGTGCCAGCAGCTACAGGGGGCAAGAGACCCAGTACTTC	CASSYRGQETQYF
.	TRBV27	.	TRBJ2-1	TGTGCCAGCAGTTTGAATGGCAGGGGCAATGAGCAGTTCTTC	CASSLNGRGNEQFF
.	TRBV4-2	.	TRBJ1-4	TGTGCCAGCAGCCAAGATACAGGGTATGACGAAAAACTGTTTTTT	CASSQDTGYDEKLFF
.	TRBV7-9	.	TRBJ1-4	TGTGCCAGCAGCTTAATCAGCGGTGAAACACTGTTTTTT	CASSLISGETLFF
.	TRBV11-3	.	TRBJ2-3	TGTGCCAGCAGCTCCGAGGGCCGGAGCACAGATACGCAGTATTTT	CASSSEGRSTDTQYF
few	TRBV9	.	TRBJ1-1	TGTGCCAGCAGCGTAGATCCAGGAGGGAGCATGAACACTGAAGCTTTCTTT	CASSVDPGGSMNTEAFF
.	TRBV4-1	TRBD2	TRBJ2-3	TGCGCCAGCAGCCAAGTAGCGGGGATGGTCACAGATACGCAGTATTTT	CASSQVAGMVTDTQYF
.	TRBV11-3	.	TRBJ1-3	TGTGCCAGGACAGCTGACACCATATATTTT	CARTADTIYF
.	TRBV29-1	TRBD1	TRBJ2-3	TGCAGCGTTGAGACAGGGTGGGATACGCAGTATTTT	CSVETGWDTQYF
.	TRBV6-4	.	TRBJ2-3	TGTGCCAGCAGTGACTCCCCAGGGATGGGGTCGGATACGCAGTATTTT	CASSDSPGMGSDTQYF
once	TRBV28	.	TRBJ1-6	TGTGCCAGCAAAAAGGAGGGGCAGGGACGGTCACCCCTCCACTTT	CASKKEGQGRSPLHF
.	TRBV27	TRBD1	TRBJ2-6	TGTGCCAGCAGTTTAAGCTGGACAGGGCAACCTGGGGCCAACGTCCTGACTTTC	CASSLSWTGQPGANVLTF
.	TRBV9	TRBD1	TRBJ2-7	TGTGCCAGCAGCCCACGGATGGGACAGGGCACCTACGAGCAGTACTTC	CASSPRMGQGTYEQYF
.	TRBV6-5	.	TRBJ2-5	TGTGCCAGCAGTCTACAACAGGGAGAGACCCAGTACTTC	CASSLQQGETQYF
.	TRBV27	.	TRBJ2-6	TGTGCCAGCAGTTTAAAGGGGTACAGGGAACGGTTTGATTGGGCCAACGTCCTGACTTTC	CASSLKGYRERFDWANVLTF
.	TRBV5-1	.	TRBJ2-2	TGCGCCAGCAGCTGGTGGGGGGTCGAGAACACCGGGGAGCTGTTTTTT	CASSWWGVENTGELFF
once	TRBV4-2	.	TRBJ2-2	TGTGCCAGCAGCCCCCAGGGGCGGGAGTTCACCGGGGAGCTGTTTTTT	CASSPQGREFTGELFF
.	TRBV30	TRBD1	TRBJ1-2	TGTGCCTGTTCCGGACAGGAAAGCTATGGCTACACCTTC	CACSGQESYGYTF
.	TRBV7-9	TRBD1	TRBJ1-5	TGTGCCAGCAGCGCGACAGGGCTTAGCAATCAGCCCCAGCATTTT	CASSATGLSNQPQHF
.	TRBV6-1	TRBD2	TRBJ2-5	TGTGCCAGCAGTGAACTAGCGGGAGGGCCTGAGACCCAGTACTTC	CASSELAGGPETQYF
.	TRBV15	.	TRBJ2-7	TGTGCCACCAGCAGAGATAACTCCCGGGACTTCCGCTCCTACGAGCAGTACTTC	CATSRDNSRDFRSYEQYF
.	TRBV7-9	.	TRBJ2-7	TGTGCCAGCAGCTTAGGCGGGGACGAGCAGTACTTC	CASSLGGDEQYF
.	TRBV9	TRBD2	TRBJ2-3	TGTGCCAGCAGCCCTAAGGGACTAGCGACAGATACGCAGTATTTT	CASSPKGLATDTQYF
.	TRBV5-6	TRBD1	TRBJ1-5	TGTGCCAGCAGCACTAGACAGGGGGGCAATCAGCCCCAGCATTTT	CASSTRQGGNQPQHF
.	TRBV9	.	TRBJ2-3	TGTGCCAGCAGCAGGGGTGGAGGGGCAGATACGCAGTATTTT	CASSRGGGADTQYF
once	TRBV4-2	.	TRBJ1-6	TGTGCCAGCAGCCAATTAGCGAGTAGGCAACCCCTCCACTTT	CASSQLASRQPLHF
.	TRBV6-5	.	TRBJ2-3	TGTGCCAGCACGGACTCTAGCACAGATACGCAGTATTTT	CASTDSSTDTQYF
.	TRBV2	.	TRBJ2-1	TGTGCCAGCAGTGAATTAGATGAGCAGTTCTTC	CASSELDEQFF
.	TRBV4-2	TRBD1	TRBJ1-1	TGTGCCAGCAGCCAACCAATACCAGGGACAGACAACACTGAAGCTTTCTTT	CASSQPIPGTDNTEAFF
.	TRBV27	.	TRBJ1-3	TGTGCCAGCAGTTTCCAGGGAGGAAACACCATATATTTT	CASSFQGGNTIYF
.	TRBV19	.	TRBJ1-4	TGTGCCAGTAGTTCGGACAGTAATGAAAAACTGTTTTTT	CASSSDSNEKLFF